This is a list of T cell receptor beta chains from one sample in a study of vaccination effects on CD4 cells after COVID-19. Data came from immunoSEQ multiplex PCR; TCRdb stores just in-frame clones and leaves some out. The profile shows about 73,000 clones, over 70% of them singletons. These TCRs' antigens remain unknown. Sequencing used CD4+ T cells from PBMCs cultured with SARS-CoV-2 spike peptides, obtained before COVID-19 vaccination. The source is a human donor who received a COVID-19 vaccine. Both conserved end residues are part of each CDR3. A D gene is named only where the DNA matches it firmly. Some rows have no size entry. The others give once, few or many, or a class for an expanded clone.

J gene	V gene	D gene	clone size	CDR3 protein	CDR3 DNA
TRBJ2-2	TRBV27	-	few	CASSLGSGSNTGELFF	TGTGCCAGCAGTTTAGGTAGCGGCTCGAACACCGGGGAGCTGTTTTTT
TRBJ2-2	TRBV9	TRBD1	-	CASSVAVAGGFGGELFF	TGTGCCAGCAGCGTAGCTGTGGCAGGGGGCTTCGGCGGGGAGCTGTTTTTT
TRBJ2-1	TRBV2	-	-	CASKQGIGTNEQFF	TGTGCCAGCAAACAGGGTATAGGGACGAATGAGCAGTTCTTC
TRBJ1-1	TRBV20-1	-	-	CSARNDREAFF	TGCAGTGCTAGAAACGACAGGGAAGCTTTCTTT
TRBJ1-3	TRBV6-1	TRBD1	-	CASSEALWQGGYTIYF	TGTGCCAGCAGTGAAGCGTTGTGGCAGGGGGGCTACACCATATATTTT
TRBJ2-4	TRBV6-6	-	-	CAANGGLAAKNIQYF	TGTGCCGCGAACGGGGGTCTTGCGGCCAAAAACATTCAGTACTTC
TRBJ1-3	TRBV30	-	-	CAWSAQGTAIYF	TGTGCCTGGAGTGCCCAGGGGACCGCCATATATTTT
TRBJ2-2	TRBV10-3	-	once	CAIDSSNTGELFF	TGTGCCATCGACAGTTCGAACACCGGGGAGCTGTTTTTT
TRBJ1-3	TRBV27	-	-	CASSRQSSGNTIYF	TGTGCCAGCAGTAGACAGAGCTCTGGAAACACCATATATTTT
TRBJ1-1	TRBV4-1	-	-	CASSQDKRPSPGAFF	TGCGCCAGCAGCCAAGATAAGCGTCCCTCCCCGGGAGCTTTCTTT
TRBJ1-4	TRBV19	TRBD1	once	CASSTGTGREKLFF	TGTGCCAGTAGTACCGGGACAGGGCGAGAAAAACTGTTTTTT
TRBJ2-1	TRBV3-1/TRBV3-2	TRBD2	-	CASHAGGTYNEQFF	TGTGCCAGCCATGCGGGGGGTACTTACAATGAGCAGTTCTTC
TRBJ2-4	TRBV5-6	-	-	CASSNLGGFFNIQYF	TGTGCCAGCTCCAATTTGGGGGGTTTTTTCAACATTCAGTACTTC
TRBJ1-2	TRBV7-2	TRBD1	-	CASSPGQGRTF	TGTGCCAGCAGCCCGGGACAGGGACGCACCTTC
TRBJ1-4	TRBV4-3	-	-	CASSQDFVGATNEKLFF	TGCGCCAGCAGCCAAGATTTCGTGGGTGCAACTAATGAAAAACTGTTTTTT
TRBJ1-4	TRBV10-3	TRBD1	-	CAISESGGQSNEKLFF	TGTGCCATCAGTGAGTCTGGGGGACAGAGTAATGAAAAACTGTTTTTT
TRBJ2-5	TRBV19	TRBD2	-	CASQTSGGQETQYF	TGTGCCAGCCAGACTAGCGGGGGACAAGAGACCCAGTACTTC
TRBJ1-2	TRBV5-4	-	-	CASSIDGPYGYTF	TGTGCCAGCAGCATCGACGGCCCCTATGGCTACACCTTC
TRBJ1-2	TRBV10-3	TRBD1	few	CAIRPTGGDGYTF	TGTGCCATCAGGCCGACAGGGGGCGATGGCTACACCTTC
TRBJ2-5	TRBV4-3	-	-	CASSPGGPRETQYF	TGCGCCAGCAGCCCAGGGGGGCCGAGGGAGACCCAGTACTTC
TRBJ1-3	TRBV6-6	-	-	CASRLRTGNTIYF	TGTGCCAGCAGACTCAGGACAGGAAACACCATATATTTT
TRBJ2-3	TRBV7-3	-	-	CASSLYGTASTDTQYF	TGTGCCAGCAGCTTATATGGGACGGCAAGCACAGATACGCAGTATTTT
TRBJ1-6	TRBV5-1	-	-	CASSLLGSATPDSPLHF	TGCGCCAGCAGCTTGTTGGGGTCGGCTACCCCGGATTCACCCCTCCACTTT
TRBJ1-1	TRBV15	TRBD1	-	CATSRGTTGVGNTEAFF	TGTGCCACCAGCAGAGGGACAACAGGGGTGGGGAACACTGAAGCTTTCTTT
TRBJ2-3	TRBV5-1	TRBD2	-	CASMWTSGPGADTQYF	TGCGCCAGCATGTGGACTAGCGGGCCGGGGGCGGATACGCAGTATTTT
TRBJ2-2	TRBV5-1	TRBD1	-	CASSPTDRGKDTGELFF	TGCGCCAGCAGCCCAACGGACAGGGGGAAGGACACCGGGGAGCTGTTTTTT
TRBJ2-1	TRBV5-4	TRBD1	-	CASSLARGSYNEQFF	TGTGCCAGCAGCTTGGCCAGGGGGTCCTACAATGAGCAGTTCTTC
TRBJ2-3	TRBV5-8	TRBD1	-	CASSLETGVDTQYF	TGTGCCAGCAGCTTGGAGACAGGGGTGGATACGCAGTATTTT
TRBJ1-2	TRBV12-3/TRBV12-4	-	few	CASSLGTPYGYTF	TGTGCCAGCAGTTTGGGGACACCCTATGGCTACACCTTC
TRBJ1-1	TRBV12-3/TRBV12-4	-	-	CASSAGVAEAFF	TGTGCCAGCAGTGCAGGGGTTGCTGAAGCTTTCTTT
TRBJ1-6	TRBV2	-	few	CASSTRVSPLHF	TGTGCCAGCAGTACAAGAGTTTCACCCCTCCACTTT
TRBJ2-5	TRBV5-4	-	-	CASSLATAGGETQYF	TGTGCCAGCAGCTTGGCCACGGCGGGCGGGGAGACCCAGTACTTC
TRBJ1-4	TRBV5-6	-	-	CASSSGQKATNEKLFF	TGTGCCAGCAGCTCCGGACAGAAAGCAACTAATGAAAAACTGTTTTTT
TRBJ2-3	TRBV9	-	-	CASSPRTGTDTQYF	TGTGCCAGCAGCCCCCGGACAGGCACAGATACGCAGTATTTT
TRBJ1-2	TRBV6-5	-	-	CASRAQGPNYGYTF	TGTGCCAGCAGGGCCCAGGGCCCTAACTATGGCTACACCTTC
TRBJ1-5	TRBV7-2	-	once	CASSLPGGNQPQHF	TGTGCCAGCAGCTTACCAGGGGGCAATCAGCCCCAGCATTTT
TRBJ2-1	TRBV7-9	TRBD2	-	CASSFSASGGYEQFF	TGTGCCAGCAGCTTTAGTGCTAGCGGGGGATATGAGCAGTTCTTC
TRBJ2-2	TRBV5-1	-	-	CASSLSPALNTGELFF	TGCGCCAGCAGCTTGTCTCCCGCGCTGAACACCGGGGAGCTGTTTTTT
TRBJ2-1	TRBV12-3/TRBV12-4	-	-	CASSFGGGFVQFF	TGTGCCAGCAGTTTTGGAGGGGGGTTCGTGCAGTTCTTC
TRBJ1-5	TRBV12-3/TRBV12-4	-	-	CASSGQPNQPQHF	TGTGCCAGCAGCGGACAGCCGAATCAGCCCCAGCATTTT
TRBJ2-5	TRBV7-2	-	-	CASSGRNGETQYF	TGTGCCAGCAGCGGTCGGAACGGAGAGACCCAGTACTTC
TRBJ2-3	TRBV7-2	-	-	CASRRSPGTDTQYF	TGTGCCAGCAGGCGGAGTCCAGGCACAGATACGCAGTATTTT
TRBJ2-6	TRBV4-2	-	-	CASSQEETGSYSGANVLTF	TGTGCCAGCAGCCAAGAGGAGACAGGCTCATACTCTGGGGCCAACGTCCTGACTTTC
TRBJ2-2	TRBV18	-	-	CASSPQGTGELFF	TGTGCCAGCTCACCACAGGGAACCGGGGAGCTGTTTTTT
TRBJ2-3	TRBV6-5	-	-	CASRMTSGTDTQYF	TGTGCCAGCAGGATGACATCCGGCACAGATACGCAGTATTTT
TRBJ1-1	TRBV30	TRBD1	-	CAWSATGFSEAFF	TGTGCCTGGAGTGCGACAGGGTTCTCTGAAGCTTTCTTT
TRBJ1-3	TRBV19	-	few	CASSISVISGNTIYF	TGTGCCAGTAGTATCAGCGTAATCTCTGGAAACACCATATATTTT
TRBJ2-3	TRBV7-2	-	-	CASSSRRGATDTQYF	TGTGCCAGCAGCTCGCGGCGGGGAGCGACAGATACGCAGTATTTT
TRBJ1-1	TRBV30	-	-	CAWSALMANTEAFF	TGTGCCTGGAGTGCCCTAATGGCGAACACTGAAGCTTTCTTT
TRBJ2-3	TRBV11-1	TRBD1	-	CASRIGQGETDTQYF	TGTGCCAGCAGAATTGGACAGGGGGAAACAGATACGCAGTATTTT
TRBJ2-1	TRBV24-1	TRBD2	-	CATSDELAGGRVEQFF	TGTGCCACCAGTGACGAGCTAGCGGGGGGAAGGGTTGAGCAGTTCTTC
TRBJ2-3	TRBV7-3	-	-	CASSLGPNTDTQYF	TGTGCCAGCAGCTTAGGACCCAACACAGATACGCAGTATTTT
TRBJ1-4	TRBV7-9	TRBD1	once	CASSLGQDQGTNEKLFF	TGTGCCAGCAGCCTAGGACAGGACCAGGGAACTAATGAAAAACTGTTTTTT
TRBJ2-5	TRBV6-5	-	-	CASTLLLGRQETQYF	TGTGCCAGCACCCTCTTACTAGGGCGTCAAGAGACCCAGTACTTC
TRBJ1-3	TRBV6-5	-	-	CASSYGNTIYF	TGTGCCAGCAGTTATGGGAACACCATATATTTT
TRBJ1-5	TRBV6-1	-	medium-sized	CASSAIYNSGPGNQPQHF	TGTGCCAGCAGTGCCATCTATAACTCGGGACCGGGCAATCAGCCCCAGCATTTT
TRBJ1-5	TRBV4-1	-	few	CASSQVLQPDGNQPQHF	TGCGCCAGCAGCCAAGTATTACAGCCGGATGGCAATCAGCCCCAGCATTTT
TRBJ2-1	TRBV19	TRBD2	medium-sized	CASTSTSGGSYNEQFF	TGTGCCAGTACCTCCACTAGCGGGGGTTCCTACAATGAGCAGTTCTTC